This TCR beta chain was recovered during a study of cytomegalovirus exposure and HLA in healthy donors. Study-level findings and limits: Donors belonging to an Asian-associated ancestry cluster reportedly showed fewer N-insertions in productive TCRs than the approximately 670-donor mean, according to what a later analysis found. When analyzed later, the rates of TCR association showed variation by HLA locus, with DRB1 the most and HLA-C the fewest. 164 TCR beta chains were listed as cytomegalovirus-associated.

A word on this clone: The antigen remains unidentified.

The PCR ran on 60 Vbeta and 13 Jbeta primers. The method was immunoSEQ multiplex PCR; TCRdb's version includes in-frame clones alone and lacks a portion of them. Of fewer than 250,000 clones listed, 81% are singletons. The CDR3 sequence is 15 residues long. Germline CDR1 and CDR2: SGHTS and YDEGEE. V lost 4 bases and J lost 5; bases outside the gene matches: 7. The receptor was derived from a man aged 40-50 years in good health and CMV-seropositive. Sequences were obtained from PBMCs. The chain employs TRBV5-8 and TRBJ1-4, with TRBD1 matching 8 bases. The CDR3 sequence is CASSGGTGINEKLFF. CDR3 coding DNA: TGTGCCAGCAGCGGGGGGACAGGAATAAATGAAAAACTGTTTTTT.